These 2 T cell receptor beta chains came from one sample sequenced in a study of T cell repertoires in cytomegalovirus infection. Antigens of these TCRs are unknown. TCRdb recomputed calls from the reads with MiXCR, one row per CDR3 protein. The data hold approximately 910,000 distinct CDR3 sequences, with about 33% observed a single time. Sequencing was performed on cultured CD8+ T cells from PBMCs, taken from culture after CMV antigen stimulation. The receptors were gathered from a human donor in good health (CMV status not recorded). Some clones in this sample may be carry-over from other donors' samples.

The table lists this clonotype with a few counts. CDR3 DNA: TGCAGTGGCGACCTCCCCGGGGTCCGAGAGACCCAGTACTTC. Its translation is CSGDLPGVRETQYF. V gene TRBV20-1 combines with J gene TRBJ2-5; TRBD2 is a possible D gene (5 bases). This CDR3 is built from 14 residues. Deletions cut 7 bases from V and 4 bases from J, with 19 bases between. Per germline, CDR1 DFQATT and CDR2 SNEGSKA (reference sequence).

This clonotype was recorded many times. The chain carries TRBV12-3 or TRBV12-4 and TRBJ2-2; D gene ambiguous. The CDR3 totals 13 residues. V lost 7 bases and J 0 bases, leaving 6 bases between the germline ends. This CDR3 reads CASTGSNTGELFF. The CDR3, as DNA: TGTGCCAGCACCGGGTCGAACACCGGGGAGCTGTTTTTT.